This T cell receptor beta chain was identified in a study of shared clonotypes between healthy human individuals. This CDR3 is built from 14 residues. The V segment lost 6 bases and the J segment 4 bases; nucleotides outside the gene matches: 5. From germline, CDR1 is LGHNA and CDR2 YSLEER. All donors were Caucasian adults living in Nashville, Tennessee. A deep-level run was used for the assay. Using immunoSEQ multiplex PCR, the repertoire was profiled, and TCRdb retains in-frame clones only, with some absent. The sample shows roughly 2.5 million clones, around nine tenths of them seen only once. The V gene is TRBV4-3, the J gene TRBJ2-1, with 8 bases fitting TRBD2. What was sequenced was naive CD4+ T cells sorted from blood. Indicated subset: CD45RA+ positively selected. The sequence was obtained from a man aged 18 to 29 in good health. The CDR3 region is CASRRGTSYNEQFF. The CDR3 coding sequence is TGCGCCAGCAGGCGCGGGACTAGTTACAATGAGCAGTTCTTC.